This T cell receptor beta chain originates from a study of identical twins. CDR3 length: 12 residues. Germline V CDR1 and CDR2: SQVTM, ANQGSEA. V lost 3 bases, J lost 5 bases, and 10 bases lay in between. Carrying unique molecular identifiers, the cDNA also gained a universal primer site through template switching. TCRdb reprocessed the 5' RACE reads via MiXCR and lists one record per CDR3 protein. The sample holds fewer than 250,000 distinct CDR3 sequences, approximately 7.3% seen once. The data were also submitted as part of a second study, on yellow fever vaccine responses in identical twins.

This TCR was sampled from a woman aged 18-30 years in good health. This chain joins TRBV29-1 and TRBJ2-5, with no clear D. Sequences were obtained from CD8+ T cells sorted from blood. The CDR3 loop is CSVDLAPETQYF. The DNA of the CDR3 is TGCAGCGTTGATTTGGCTCCGGAGACCCAGTACTTC.